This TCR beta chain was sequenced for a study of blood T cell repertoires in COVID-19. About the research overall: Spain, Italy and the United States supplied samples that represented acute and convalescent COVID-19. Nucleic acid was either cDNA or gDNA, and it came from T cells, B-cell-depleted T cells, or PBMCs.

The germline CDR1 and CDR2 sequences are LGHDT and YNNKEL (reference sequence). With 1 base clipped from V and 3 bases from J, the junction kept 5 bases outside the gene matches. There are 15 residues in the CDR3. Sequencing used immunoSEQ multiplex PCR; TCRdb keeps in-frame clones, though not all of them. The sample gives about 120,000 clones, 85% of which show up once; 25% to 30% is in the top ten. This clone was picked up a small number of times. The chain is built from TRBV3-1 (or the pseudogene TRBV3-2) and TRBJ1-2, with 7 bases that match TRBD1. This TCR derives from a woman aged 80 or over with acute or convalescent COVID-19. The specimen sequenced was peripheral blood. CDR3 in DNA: TGTGCCAGCAGCCAAGGACAGGGATTTTACTATGGCTACACCTTC. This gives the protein CASSQGQGFYYGYTF.